This entry features one TCR beta chain sequence. Its antigen remains unknown. This sample is drawn from a study of regulatory dendritic cells for organ transplantation. Sequenced by immunoSEQ multiplex PCR; TCRdb stores in-frame clones only, minus some. The table includes 28,000 or so clones, roughly 80% detected once. Regarding the study as a whole: Of resting T cell subsets, memory CD8+ had the most alloreactive clonotypes. Memory T cells were less diverse than naive, with memory CD8+ most oligoclonal.

The source of this sequence is a human donor in good health. Specimen: naive CD4+ T cells from blood. The subset is: CD45RA+ naive T cells.

CDR3 sequence reads: CASSPRTVSTDTQYF. CDR3 bases: TGTGCCAGCTCACCAAGGACAGTAAGCACAGATACGCAGTATTTT. The rearrangement joins TRBV18 to TRBJ2-3; a possible D gene is TRBD1 (6 bases). This CDR3 has 15 residues. Trimming cost V 2 bases and J 0 bases, with 9 bases left between them. Per germline, CDR1 KGHSH and CDR2 LQKENI. Supplemented by reference TRBV18 and TRBJ2-3, the full variable domain reads NAGVMQNPRHLVRRRGQEARLRCSPMKGHSHVYWYRQLPEEGLKFMVYLQKENIIDESGMPKERFSAEFPKEGPSILRIQQVVRGDSAAYFCASSPRTVSTDTQYFGPGTRLTVL.